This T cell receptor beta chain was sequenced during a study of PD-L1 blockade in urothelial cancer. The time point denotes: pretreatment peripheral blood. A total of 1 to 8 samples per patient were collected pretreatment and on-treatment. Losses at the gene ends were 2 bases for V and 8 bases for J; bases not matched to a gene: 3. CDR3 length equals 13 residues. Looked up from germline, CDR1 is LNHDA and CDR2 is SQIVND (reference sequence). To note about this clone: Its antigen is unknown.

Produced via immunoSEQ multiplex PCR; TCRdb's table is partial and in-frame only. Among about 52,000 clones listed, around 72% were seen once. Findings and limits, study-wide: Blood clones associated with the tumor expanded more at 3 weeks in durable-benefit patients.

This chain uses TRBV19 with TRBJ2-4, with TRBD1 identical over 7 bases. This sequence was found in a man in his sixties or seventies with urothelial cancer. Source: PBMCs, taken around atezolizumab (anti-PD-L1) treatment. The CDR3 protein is CASSIYDRDIQYF. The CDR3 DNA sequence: TGTGCCAGTAGTATATATGACAGGGACATTCAGTACTTC.